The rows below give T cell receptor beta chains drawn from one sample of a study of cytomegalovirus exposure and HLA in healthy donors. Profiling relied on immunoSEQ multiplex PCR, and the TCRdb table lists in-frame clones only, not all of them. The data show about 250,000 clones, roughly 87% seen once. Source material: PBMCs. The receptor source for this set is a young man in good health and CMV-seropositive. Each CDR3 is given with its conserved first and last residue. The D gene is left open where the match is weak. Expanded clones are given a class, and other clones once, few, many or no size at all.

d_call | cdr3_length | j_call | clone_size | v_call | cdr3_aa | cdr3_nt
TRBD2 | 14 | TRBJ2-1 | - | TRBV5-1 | CASRASGGDNEQFF | TGCGCCAGCAGAGCTAGCGGGGGAGACAATGAGCAGTTCTTC
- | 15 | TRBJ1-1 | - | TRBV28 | CASSKPGGGNTEAFF | TGTGCCAGCAGCAAGCCCGGAGGGGGGAACACTGAAGCTTTCTTT
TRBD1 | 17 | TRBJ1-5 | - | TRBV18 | CASSPTSDRGPNQPQHF | TGTGCCAGCTCACCTACATCGGACAGGGGCCCTAATCAGCCCCAGCATTTT
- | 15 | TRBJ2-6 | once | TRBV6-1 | CATSGWGRGANVLTF | TGTGCCACCTCGGGATGGGGGAGAGGGGCCAACGTCCTGACTTTC
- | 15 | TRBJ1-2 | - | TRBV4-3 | CASSQETGGAGGYTF | TGCGCCAGCAGCCAAGAGACCGGGGGCGCGGGTGGCTACACCTTC
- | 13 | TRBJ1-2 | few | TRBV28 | CASRVDSNYGYTF | TGTGCCAGCAGGGTAGACAGCAACTATGGCTACACCTTC
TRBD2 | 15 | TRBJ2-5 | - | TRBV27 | CASSVGTSGQETQYF | TGTGCCAGCAGTGTAGGGACTAGCGGGCAAGAGACCCAGTACTTC
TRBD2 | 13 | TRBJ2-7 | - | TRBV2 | CASRRAGGYEQYF | TGTGCCAGCAGGCGAGCGGGAGGATACGAGCAGTACTTC
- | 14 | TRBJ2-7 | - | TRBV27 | CASSLAISSYEQYF | TGTGCCAGCAGTTTAGCTATATCCTCCTACGAGCAGTACTTC
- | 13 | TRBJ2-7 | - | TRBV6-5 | CASSYSMLGEQYF | TGTGCCAGCAGTTACTCGATGTTGGGGGAGCAGTACTTC
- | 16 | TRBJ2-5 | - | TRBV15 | CATSRRGPGQGETQYF | TGTGCCACCAGCAGACGTGGGCCAGGCCAGGGGGAGACCCAGTACTTC
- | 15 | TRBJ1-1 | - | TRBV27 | CASSLNRAMNTEAFF | TGTGCCAGCAGTCTCAACAGGGCCATGAACACTGAAGCTTTCTTT
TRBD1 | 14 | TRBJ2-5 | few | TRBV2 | CASSEQGAQETQYF | TGTGCCAGCAGTGAACAGGGGGCTCAAGAGACCCAGTACTTC
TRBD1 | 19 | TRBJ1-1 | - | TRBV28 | CASSFWGTGRKVMNTEAFF | TGTGCCAGCAGTTTTTGGGGGACAGGTAGAAAGGTTATGAACACTGAAGCTTTCTTT
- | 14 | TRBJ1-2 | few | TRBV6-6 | CASLARPDSYGYTF | TGTGCCAGCCTTGCTCGGCCGGATTCTTATGGCTACACCTTC
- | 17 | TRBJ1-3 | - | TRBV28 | CASSFRVAGTSGNTIYF | TGTGCCAGCAGTTTTCGGGTGGCAGGGACCTCTGGAAACACCATATATTTT
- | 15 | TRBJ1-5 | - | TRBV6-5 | CASSYSGIRNQPQHF | TGTGCCAGCAGTTACTCAGGGATTCGGAATCAGCCCCAGCATTTT
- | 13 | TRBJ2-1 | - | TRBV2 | CASRSGDSNEQFF | TGTGCCAGCCGAAGTGGGGATAGCAATGAGCAGTTCTTC
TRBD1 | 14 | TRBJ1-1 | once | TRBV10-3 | CAISGDRGGTEAFF | TGTGCCATCAGTGGAGACAGGGGAGGAACTGAAGCTTTCTTT
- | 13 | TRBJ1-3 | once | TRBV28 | CASSKQGLGTIYF | TGTGCCAGCAGTAAGCAGGGGTTGGGCACCATATATTTT
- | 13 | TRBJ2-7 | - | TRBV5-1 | CASSLVRGYEQYF | TGCGCCAGCAGCTTGGTACGGGGCTACGAGCAGTACTTC
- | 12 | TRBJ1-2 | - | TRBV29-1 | CSVLGQSYGYTF | TGCAGCGTTTTAGGACAGTCCTATGGCTACACCTTC
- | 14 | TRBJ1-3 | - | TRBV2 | CASREAGAGNTIYF | TGTGCCAGCAGGGAGGCAGGAGCTGGAAACACCATATATTTT
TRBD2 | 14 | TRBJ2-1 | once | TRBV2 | CASSEGTSVNEQFF | TGTGCCAGCAGTGAAGGGACTAGTGTGAATGAGCAGTTCTTC
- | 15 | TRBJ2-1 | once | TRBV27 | CASSEIRVAYNEQFF | TGTGCCAGCAGTGAGATAAGGGTCGCCTACAATGAGCAGTTCTTC
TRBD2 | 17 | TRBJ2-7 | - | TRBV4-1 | CASSQDAGRGGVYEQYF | TGCGCCAGCAGCCAAGATGCGGGGCGGGGGGGGGTCTACGAGCAGTACTTC
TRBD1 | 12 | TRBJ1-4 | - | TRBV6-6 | CASSYDRAKLFF | TGTGCCAGCAGTTACGACAGGGCAAAACTGTTTTTT
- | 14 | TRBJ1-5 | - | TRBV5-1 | CASSLEGRGQPQHF | TGCGCCAGCAGCTTGGAAGGCAGGGGTCAGCCCCAGCATTTT
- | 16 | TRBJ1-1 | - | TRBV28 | CASSFGRGGRSTEAFF | TGTGCCAGCAGTTTTGGGCGAGGGGGGCGAAGTACTGAAGCTTTCTTT
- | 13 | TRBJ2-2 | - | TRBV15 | CATSRDYTGELFF | TGTGCCACCAGCAGAGACTACACCGGGGAGCTGTTTTTT
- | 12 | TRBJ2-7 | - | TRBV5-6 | CASSFSDYEQYF | TGTGCCAGCAGCTTTTCCGATTACGAGCAGTACTTC
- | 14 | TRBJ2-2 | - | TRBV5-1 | CASSLGSFRGELFF | TGCGCCAGCAGCTTGGGTAGCTTCCGGGGGGAGCTGTTTTTT
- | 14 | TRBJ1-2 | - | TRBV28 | CASSSIRGNDGYTF | TGTGCCAGCAGTTCAATCCGGGGGAACGATGGCTACACCTTC
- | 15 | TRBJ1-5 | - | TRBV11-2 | CASSANGQPNQPQHF | TGTGCCAGCAGCGCGAATGGACAGCCAAATCAGCCCCAGCATTTT
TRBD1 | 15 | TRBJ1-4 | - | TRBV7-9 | CASSTSGTVRQKLFF | TGTGCCAGCAGCACCAGTGGGACAGTCCGTCAAAAACTGTTTTTT
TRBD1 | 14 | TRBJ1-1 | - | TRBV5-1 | CASSSGQQNTEAFF | TGCGCCAGCAGTTCGGGACAGCAGAACACTGAAGCTTTCTTT
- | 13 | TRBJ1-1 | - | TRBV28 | CASSLAGVTEAFF | TGTGCCAGCAGTTTAGCGGGCGTCACTGAAGCTTTCTTT
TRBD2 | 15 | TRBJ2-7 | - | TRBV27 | CASSSTSGGLYEQYF | TGTGCCAGCAGTTCTACTAGCGGGGGCCTTTACGAGCAGTACTTC
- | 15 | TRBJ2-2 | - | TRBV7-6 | CASSLWQRNTGELFF | TGTGCCAGCAGCTTATGGCAGCGGAACACCGGGGAGCTGTTTTTT
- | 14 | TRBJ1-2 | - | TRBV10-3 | CAISESKQNYGYTF | TGTGCCATCAGTGAGTCGAAACAAAACTATGGCTACACCTTC
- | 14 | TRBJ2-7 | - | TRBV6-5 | CASSSSYSNYEQYF | TGTGCCAGCAGTTCTTCATATTCAAACTACGAGCAGTACTTC
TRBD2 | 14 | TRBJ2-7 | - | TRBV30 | CACDGLAGTYEQYF | TGTGCCTGTGATGGACTAGCGGGAACTTACGAGCAGTACTTC
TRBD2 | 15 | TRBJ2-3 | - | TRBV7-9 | CASRRDYESTDTQYF | TGTGCCAGCAGACGGGACTACGAGAGCACAGATACGCAGTATTTT
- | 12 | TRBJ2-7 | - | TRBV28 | CASSIASYEQYF | TGTGCCAGCAGCATCGCTAGCTACGAGCAGTACTTC
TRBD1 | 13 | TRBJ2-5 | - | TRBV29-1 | CSVRAGGSETQYF | TGCAGCGTTAGGGCAGGGGGATCGGAGACCCAGTACTTC
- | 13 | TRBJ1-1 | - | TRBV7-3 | CASRQQGSLEAFF | TGTGCCAGCAGACAACAGGGATCCTTGGAAGCTTTCTTT
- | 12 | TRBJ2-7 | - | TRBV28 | CASRFQGNEQYF | TGTGCCAGCAGATTTCAGGGAAACGAGCAGTACTTC
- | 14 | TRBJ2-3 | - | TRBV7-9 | CASSLALGTDTQYF | TGTGCCAGCAGCTTAGCGTTGGGCACAGATACGCAGTATTTT
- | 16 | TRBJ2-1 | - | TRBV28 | CASSDPGPRRHNEQFF | TGTGCCAGCAGTGACCCGGGTCCTCGCCGCCACAATGAGCAGTTCTTC
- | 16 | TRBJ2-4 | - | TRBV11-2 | CASSLDPSLAKNIQYF | TGTGCCAGCAGCTTAGATCCCAGTTTAGCCAAAAACATTCAGTACTTC
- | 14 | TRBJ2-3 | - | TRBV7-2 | CASSLFSRERTQYF | TGTGCCAGCAGCTTATTTTCGAGGGAGAGGACGCAGTATTTT
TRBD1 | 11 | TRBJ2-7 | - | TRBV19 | CASSTGQGLNF | TGTGCCAGTAGTACCGGACAGGGCTTAAACTTC
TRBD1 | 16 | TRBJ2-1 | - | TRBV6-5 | CASSYDATGTYNEQFF | TGTGCCAGCAGTTACGATGCGACAGGGACGTACAATGAGCAGTTCTTC
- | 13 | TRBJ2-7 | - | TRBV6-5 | CASRKDQIYEQYF | TGTGCCAGCAGAAAAGACCAGATCTACGAGCAGTACTTC